This TCR beta chain stems from a study of T cell responses to AZD1222 COVID-19 vaccine. Measured with immunoSEQ multiplex PCR; TCRdb has only the in-frame clones, and not every one. The table includes over 120,000 clones, around 85% detected once. The sequenced sample was peripheral blood, obtained on day 0 of AZD1222 vaccination. The source of this sequence is an adult in good health.

CDR3 in amino acids: CASKDRGDTIYF. In DNA, the CDR3 is TGTGCCAGCAAAGACAGGGGAGACACCATATATTTT. V is TRBV2 and J is TRBJ1-3, with 8 bases that match TRBD1. Trimming took 7 bases from V and 8 from J; bases not matched to a gene: 4. The CDR3 contains 12 residues. In germline, CDR1 is SNHLY, CDR2 FYNNEI.